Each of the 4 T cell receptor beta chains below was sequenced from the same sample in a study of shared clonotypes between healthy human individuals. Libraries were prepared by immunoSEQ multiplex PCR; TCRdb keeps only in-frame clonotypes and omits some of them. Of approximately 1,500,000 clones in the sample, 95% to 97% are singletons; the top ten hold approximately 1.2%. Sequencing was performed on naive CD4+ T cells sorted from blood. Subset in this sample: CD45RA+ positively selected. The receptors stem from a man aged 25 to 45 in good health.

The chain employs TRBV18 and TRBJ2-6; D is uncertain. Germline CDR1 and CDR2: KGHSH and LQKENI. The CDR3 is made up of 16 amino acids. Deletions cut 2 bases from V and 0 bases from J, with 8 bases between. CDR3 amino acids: CASSPRMVSGANVLTF. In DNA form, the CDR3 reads TGTGCCAGCTCACCAAGAATGGTCTCTGGGGCCAACGTCCTGACTTTC.

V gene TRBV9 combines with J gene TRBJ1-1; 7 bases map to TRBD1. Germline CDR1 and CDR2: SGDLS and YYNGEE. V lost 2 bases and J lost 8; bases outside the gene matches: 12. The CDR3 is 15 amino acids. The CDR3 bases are TGTGCCAGCAGCGTTGTGGAGCGGACAGGTGAGGAAGCTTTCTTT. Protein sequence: CASSVVERTGEEAFF.

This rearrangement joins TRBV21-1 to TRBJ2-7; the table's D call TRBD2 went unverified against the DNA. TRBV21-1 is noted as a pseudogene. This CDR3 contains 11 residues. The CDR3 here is CASSKLFEQYF. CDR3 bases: TGTGCCAGCAGCAAACTCTTCGAGCAGTACTTC.

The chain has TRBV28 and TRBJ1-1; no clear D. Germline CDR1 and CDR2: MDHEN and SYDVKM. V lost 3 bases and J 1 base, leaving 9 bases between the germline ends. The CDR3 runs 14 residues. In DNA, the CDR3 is TGTGCCAGCAGTTTCCTACCGGGGAACACTGAAGCTTTCTTT. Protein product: CASSFLPGNTEAFF. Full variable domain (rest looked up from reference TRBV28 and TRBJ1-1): DVKVTQSSRYLVKRTGEKVFLECVQDMDHENMFWYRQDPGLGLRLIYFSYDVKMKEKGDIPEGYSVSREKKERFSLILESASTNQTSMYLCASSFLPGNTEAFFGQGTRLTVV.